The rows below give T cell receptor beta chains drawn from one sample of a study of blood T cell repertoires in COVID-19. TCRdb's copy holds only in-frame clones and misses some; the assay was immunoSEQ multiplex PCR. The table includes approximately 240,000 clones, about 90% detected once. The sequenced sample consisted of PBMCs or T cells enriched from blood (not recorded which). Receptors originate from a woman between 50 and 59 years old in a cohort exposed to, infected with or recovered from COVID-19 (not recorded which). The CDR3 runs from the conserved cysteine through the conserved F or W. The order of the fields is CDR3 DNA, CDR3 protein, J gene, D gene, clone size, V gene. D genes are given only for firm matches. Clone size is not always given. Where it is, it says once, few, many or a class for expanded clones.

CDR3nt: TGTGCCTCGGAATGGGACAGCCGAGGTGGCTACACCTTC
CDR3aa: CASEWDSRGGYTF
j_gene: TRBJ1-2
d_gene: TRBD1
abundance: few
v_gene: TRBV30

CDR3nt: TGTGCCAGCAGCCGGGACGGAGGGTCCGAGCAGTACTTC
CDR3aa: CASSRDGGSEQYF
j_gene: TRBJ2-7
d_gene: NA
abundance: NA
v_gene: TRBV7-9

CDR3nt: TGTGCCAGCAGCTTAGGCTTGGCAGGGGGCCAAGAGACCCAGTACTTC
CDR3aa: CASSLGLAGGQETQYF
j_gene: TRBJ2-5
d_gene: TRBD1
abundance: NA
v_gene: TRBV11-1

CDR3nt: TGTGCCAGCAGCTTAGGAGGGTTCGCGCAGCCCCAGCATTTT
CDR3aa: CASSLGGFAQPQHF
j_gene: TRBJ1-5
d_gene: NA
abundance: NA
v_gene: TRBV7-9

CDR3nt: TGTGCCAGCAGCAGGGGACTAGCAACCGCCAATGAGCAGTTCTTC
CDR3aa: CASSRGLATANEQFF
j_gene: TRBJ2-1
d_gene: TRBD2
abundance: NA
v_gene: TRBV5-6

CDR3nt: TGCGCCAGCAGCCAAGGACAGGGGAACACTGAAGCTTTCTTT
CDR3aa: CASSQGQGNTEAFF
j_gene: TRBJ1-1
d_gene: TRBD1
abundance: few
v_gene: TRBV4-1

CDR3nt: TGCGCCAGCAGCCAAGATGAGCGCTCTGGAAACACCATATATTTT
CDR3aa: CASSQDERSGNTIYF
j_gene: TRBJ1-3
d_gene: NA
abundance: once
v_gene: TRBV4-1

CDR3nt: TGTGCCAGCTCACAAACCGCGGGAGCCCCTAACTATGGCTACACCTTC
CDR3aa: CASSQTAGAPNYGYTF
j_gene: TRBJ1-2
d_gene: NA
abundance: few
v_gene: TRBV18

CDR3nt: TGTGCCATGGGGCTAGCGGGAGACAATACGCAGTATTTT
CDR3aa: CAMGLAGDNTQYF
j_gene: TRBJ2-3
d_gene: TRBD2
abundance: NA
v_gene: TRBV10-3

CDR3nt: TGTGCCAGCAGCTCTGCCGGGACAGGGAGTTATGAAAAACTGTTTTTT
CDR3aa: CASSSAGTGSYEKLFF
j_gene: TRBJ1-4
d_gene: TRBD1
abundance: NA
v_gene: TRBV7-2

CDR3nt: TGCGCCAGCAGCCAACAACCGGGGGTCCCAGATACGCAGTATTTT
CDR3aa: CASSQQPGVPDTQYF
j_gene: TRBJ2-3
d_gene: NA
abundance: NA
v_gene: TRBV4-3

CDR3nt: TGTGCCAGCACCTTAGTCCGGGGTCTGGTTACTGAAGCTTTCTTT
CDR3aa: CASTLVRGLVTEAFF
j_gene: TRBJ1-1
d_gene: NA
abundance: NA
v_gene: TRBV2

CDR3nt: TGTGCCAGCAGCTTGGCACTTGGCGGGATAGATGGCTACACCTTC
CDR3aa: CASSLALGGIDGYTF
j_gene: TRBJ1-2
d_gene: NA
abundance: few
v_gene: TRBV5-4

CDR3nt: TGTGCCAGCAGCCTACAGGATGGCTACACCTTC
CDR3aa: CASSLQDGYTF
j_gene: TRBJ1-2
d_gene: NA
abundance: NA
v_gene: TRBV7-9

CDR3nt: TGTGCCAGCAGTGAGGGACTTCAATTTGAAGCGGGCTACACCTTC
CDR3aa: CASSEGLQFEAGYTF
j_gene: TRBJ1-2
d_gene: NA
abundance: NA
v_gene: TRBV28

CDR3nt: TGTGCCAGCACTTGGAGGGCCGCAACTAACTATGGCTACACCTTC
CDR3aa: CASTWRAATNYGYTF
j_gene: TRBJ1-2
d_gene: NA
abundance: NA
v_gene: TRBV28

CDR3nt: TGTGCCAGCAGCCCTATAGGGACTAGCGGGGCCTACAATGAGCAGTTCTTC
CDR3aa: CASSPIGTSGAYNEQFF
j_gene: TRBJ2-1
d_gene: TRBD2
abundance: few
v_gene: TRBV7-9

CDR3nt: TGTGCCAGCTCGTCACAGAATTCCTATGGCTACACCTTC
CDR3aa: CASSSQNSYGYTF
j_gene: TRBJ1-2
d_gene: NA
abundance: NA
v_gene: TRBV28

CDR3nt: TGTGCCAGTAGTACTTCCGGGACACTCCTCTCTGGAAACACCATATATTTT
CDR3aa: CASSTSGTLLSGNTIYF
j_gene: TRBJ1-3
d_gene: NA
abundance: NA
v_gene: TRBV19

CDR3nt: TGCGCCAGCAGCCGGGACAGGGTCTACACCGGGGAGCTGTTTTTT
CDR3aa: CASSRDRVYTGELFF
j_gene: TRBJ2-2
d_gene: TRBD1
abundance: NA
v_gene: TRBV5-1

CDR3nt: TGTGCCAGCAGTGACAGGGGCGGGGAGCTGTTTTTT
CDR3aa: CASSDRGGELFF
j_gene: TRBJ2-2
d_gene: NA
abundance: NA
v_gene: TRBV2

CDR3nt: TGTGCCAGTAGTCCGCATAGCGGGGGGGCCCTGGGTGAGCAGTTCTTC
CDR3aa: CASSPHSGGALGEQFF
j_gene: TRBJ2-1
d_gene: TRBD2
abundance: NA
v_gene: TRBV19